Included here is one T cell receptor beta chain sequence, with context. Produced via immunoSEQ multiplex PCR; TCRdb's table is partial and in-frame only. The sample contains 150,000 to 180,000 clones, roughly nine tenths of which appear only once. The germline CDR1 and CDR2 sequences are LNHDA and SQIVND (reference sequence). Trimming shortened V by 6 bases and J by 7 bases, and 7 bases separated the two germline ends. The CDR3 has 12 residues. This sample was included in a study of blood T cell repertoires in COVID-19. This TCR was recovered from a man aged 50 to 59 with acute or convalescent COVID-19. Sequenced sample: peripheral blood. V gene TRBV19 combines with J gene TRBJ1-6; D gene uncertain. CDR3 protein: CASRSRNSPLHF. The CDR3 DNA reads TGTGCCAGTAGGAGCCGGAATTCACCCCTCCACTTT.